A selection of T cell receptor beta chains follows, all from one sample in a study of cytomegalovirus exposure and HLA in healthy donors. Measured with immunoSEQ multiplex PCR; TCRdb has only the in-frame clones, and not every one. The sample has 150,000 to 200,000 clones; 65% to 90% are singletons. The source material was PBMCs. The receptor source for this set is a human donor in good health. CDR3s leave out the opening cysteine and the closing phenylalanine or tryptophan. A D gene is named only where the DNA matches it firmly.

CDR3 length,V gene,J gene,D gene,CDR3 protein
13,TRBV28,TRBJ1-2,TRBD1,ASSSETGGGYGYT
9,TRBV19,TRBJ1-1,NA,ASSMRGEAF
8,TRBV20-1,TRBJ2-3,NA,SARTDTQY
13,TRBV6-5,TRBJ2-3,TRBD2,ASSYAVAGTDTQY
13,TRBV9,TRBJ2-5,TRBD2,ASSAGLDFQETQY
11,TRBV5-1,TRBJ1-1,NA,ASSLRGGPEAF
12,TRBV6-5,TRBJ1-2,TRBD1,ASRPPGQLYGYT
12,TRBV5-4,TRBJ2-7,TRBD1,ASSFWTGRDEQY
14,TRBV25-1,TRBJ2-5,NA,AGSEGRQRSGETQY
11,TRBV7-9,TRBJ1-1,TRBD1,ASSSRDSLEAF
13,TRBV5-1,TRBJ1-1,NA,ASSLSAGIGTEAF
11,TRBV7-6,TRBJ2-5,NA,ASRPDKQETQY
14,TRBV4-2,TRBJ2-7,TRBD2,ASSLLAGVLSYEQY
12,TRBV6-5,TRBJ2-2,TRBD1,ASSSPQGFGELF
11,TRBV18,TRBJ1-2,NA,ASSQDINGGYT
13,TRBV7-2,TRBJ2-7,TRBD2,ASSILLAGFYEQY